This is a list of T cell receptor beta chains from one sample in a study of blood T cell repertoires in COVID-19. Measured with immunoSEQ multiplex PCR; TCRdb has only the in-frame clones, and not every one. The sample consists of roughly 300,000 clones, 87% of them appearing once. The sample was peripheral blood. These receptors were taken from a woman between 35 and 50 years old who had recovered from COVID-19. The CDR3 runs from the conserved cysteine through the conserved F or W. The D gene is left open where the match is weak. Clone size is shown for a subset of rows, as once, few, many or a class of expanded clone.

>.|TRBV6-6|.|TRBJ2-2
CASSYPLPTPRELFF
TGTGCCAGCAGTTACCCCTTGCCGACACCCCGGGAGCTGTTTTTT
>.|TRBV10-2|.|TRBJ2-1
CASSRTVNEQFF
TGCGCCAGCAGTCGGACAGTCAATGAGCAGTTCTTC
>.|TRBV3-1/TRBV3-2|.|TRBJ1-2
CASSQDLNGYGYTF
TGTGCCAGCAGCCAAGATCTCAACGGCTATGGCTACACCTTC
>.|TRBV12-3/TRBV12-4|TRBD2|TRBJ2-1
CASSLSRGGEQFF
TGTGCCAGCAGTCTCTCCCGGGGGGGTGAGCAGTTCTTC
>.|TRBV6-5|.|TRBJ2-5
CASMEVERQETQYF
TGTGCCAGCATGGAGGTGGAACGACAAGAGACCCAGTACTTC
>.|TRBV7-2|TRBD2|TRBJ2-5
CASSPGLAEETQYF
TGTGCCAGCAGCCCGGGACTAGCGGAGGAGACCCAGTACTTC
>.|TRBV27|TRBD1|TRBJ1-4
CASSLATGTNEKLFF
TGTGCCAGCAGTTTAGCGACAGGGACTAATGAAAAACTGTTTTTT
>.|TRBV5-5|.|TRBJ2-7
CASSLAPGDYEQYF
TGTGCCAGCAGCTTGGCCCCAGGGGACTACGAGCAGTACTTC
>.|TRBV9|.|TRBJ2-5
CASSAGTQNQETQYF
TGTGCCAGCAGCGCCGGGACTCAGAACCAAGAGACCCAGTACTTC
>.|TRBV29-1|.|TRBJ1-1
CSGLDSLNTEAFF
TGCAGCGGCCTCGACAGCCTGAACACTGAAGCTTTCTTT
>.|TRBV4-3|TRBD1|TRBJ2-2
CASSWLGTVNTGELFF
TGCGCCAGCAGCTGGTTGGGGACAGTGAACACCGGGGAGCTGTTTTTT
>.|TRBV3-1/TRBV3-2|TRBD1|TRBJ1-2
CASSQPGTGMGGYTF
TGTGCCAGCAGCCAACCCGGGACAGGGATGGGTGGCTACACCTTC
>.|TRBV18|TRBD2|TRBJ2-1
CASSPPGTSRLQWEQFF
TGTGCCAGCTCACCGCCCGGGACTAGCAGACTACAATGGGAGCAGTTCTTC
>.|TRBV11-2|.|TRBJ1-2
CASSSGGYYGYTF
TGTGCCAGCAGCTCAGGAGGGTACTATGGCTACACCTTC
>.|TRBV5-6|.|TRBJ1-6
CASSLSQGYSPLHF
TGTGCCAGCAGCTTGAGCCAGGGTTATTCACCCCTCCACTTT
>.|TRBV19|TRBD1|TRBJ1-5
CASSIGQTGSQPQHF
TGTGCCAGTAGTATAGGTCAGACAGGGAGCCAGCCCCAGCATTTT
>.|TRBV2|.|TRBJ1-6
CASRVDKSPLHF
TGTGCCAGCAGGGTCGACAAGTCACCCCTCCACTTT
>.|TRBV15|.|TRBJ1-5
CATGQRSNQPQHF
TGTGCCACCGGACAGCGCAGCAATCAGCCCCAGCATTTT
>.|TRBV7-6|TRBD2|TRBJ2-7
CASSLTLAGEPYEQYF
TGTGCCAGCAGCCTTACCCTAGCGGGGGAACCCTACGAGCAGTACTTC
>.|TRBV12-3/TRBV12-4|TRBD1|TRBJ1-2
CASSLGQAYGYTF
TGTGCCAGCAGCTTGGGACAGGCGTACGGCTACACCTTC
>once|TRBV5-1|TRBD1|TRBJ1-1
CASSHQTGSQGTEAFF
TGCGCCAGCAGCCACCAGACAGGGAGCCAGGGGACTGAAGCTTTCTTT
>.|TRBV5-6|.|TRBJ1-2
CASKLRGGDYGYTF
TGTGCCAGCAAACTGCGAGGGGGTGACTATGGCTACACCTTC
>once|TRBV14|.|TRBJ1-1
CASSPRGGLGTEAFF
TGTGCCAGCAGCCCCCGCGGAGGGCTGGGGACTGAAGCTTTCTTT
>few|TRBV25-1|.|TRBJ1-2
CATLSANYGYTF
TGTGCCACCCTCTCTGCTAACTATGGCTACACCTTC
>.|TRBV4-3|.|TRBJ2-1
CASSQSGTHGYEQFF
TGCGCCAGCAGCCAGAGTGGGACTCATGGGTATGAGCAGTTCTTC
>.|TRBV5-4|TRBD1|TRBJ1-6
CASSPYPGTDRNSPLHF
TGTGCCAGCAGCCCATACCCCGGGACAGACCGAAATTCACCCCTCCACTTT
>.|TRBV5-6|TRBD1|TRBJ1-2
CASSLGQGAGGYTF
TGTGCCAGCAGCTTGGGGCAGGGGGCCGGGGGCTACACCTTC
>.|TRBV30|.|TRBJ1-5
CAWRSEGDQPQHF
TGTGCCTGGAGGTCCGAGGGAGATCAGCCCCAGCATTTT
>.|TRBV4-2|.|TRBJ2-1
CASSQARLSQRLYNEQFF
TGTGCCAGCAGCCAAGCCCGCCTGTCTCAGCGTCTGTACAATGAGCAGTTCTTC
>.|TRBV9|TRBD1|TRBJ1-2
CASRLQGAYGYTF
TGTGCCAGCAGATTACAGGGGGCCTATGGCTACACCTTC
>.|TRBV6-5|TRBD1|TRBJ1-1
CASRARDRGTEAFF
TGTGCCAGCAGAGCCCGGGACAGAGGCACTGAAGCTTTCTTT
>.|TRBV13|.|TRBJ1-2
CASSLGPLANYGYTF
TGTGCCAGCAGCTTAGGTCCGTTAGCTAACTATGGCTACACCTTC
>.|TRBV2|.|TRBJ1-4
CASRLGREKLFF
TGTGCCAGCAGGCTAGGAAGAGAAAAACTGTTTTTT
>.|TRBV19|TRBD2|TRBJ2-7
CASSPTTGTSRYEQYF
TGTGCCAGTAGCCCGACCACCGGGACTAGCAGGTACGAGCAGTACTTC
>.|TRBV12-5|TRBD2|TRBJ2-2
CASGLASSGGPGELFF
TGTGCTAGTGGTTTGGCTTCTAGCGGGGGGCCCGGGGAGCTGTTTTTT
>once|TRBV7-2|.|TRBJ1-2
CASAPFSGGAGGYTF
TGTGCCAGCGCCCCTTTTAGTGGGGGCGCGGGTGGCTACACCTTC
>.|TRBV6-2/TRBV6-3|TRBD1|TRBJ1-5
CASSYDYRGQPQHF
TGTGCCAGCAGTTACGACTACAGGGGTCAGCCCCAGCATTTT
>.|TRBV5-1|TRBD2|TRBJ2-1
CASSWGLADHNEQFF
TGCGCCAGCAGCTGGGGACTAGCGGATCACAATGAGCAGTTCTTC
>.|TRBV4-2|.|TRBJ1-2
CASSQDGGDYGYTF
TGTGCCAGCAGCCAAGATGGAGGAGACTATGGCTACACCTTC
>.|TRBV4-2|TRBD2|TRBJ2-2
CASSQESLAGATNTGELFF
TGTGCCAGCAGCCAAGAGTCCCTAGCGGGGGCCACGAACACCGGGGAGCTGTTTTTT
>.|TRBV9|TRBD2|TRBJ2-7
CASSVGTSGATYEQYF
TGTGCCAGCAGCGTAGGTACTAGCGGGGCCACCTACGAGCAGTACTTT
>many|TRBV7-7|.|TRBJ1-1
CASSTDRNTEAFF
TGTGCCAGCAGCACGGACAGGAACACTGAAGCTTTCTTT
>.|TRBV4-2|TRBD1|TRBJ2-2
CASSQGQGLGELFF
TGTGCCAGCAGCCAAGGACAGGGGCTCGGGGAGCTGTTTTTT
>.|TRBV29-1|.|TRBJ1-2
CISREGYGYTF
TGCATCAGCCGAGAGGGCTATGGCTACACCTTC
>.|TRBV7-2|.|TRBJ2-1
CASSRRSLSSYNEQFF
TGTGCCAGCAGTCGCCGGTCTTTGAGCTCCTACAATGAGCAGTTCTTC
>few|TRBV7-2|TRBD1|TRBJ2-1
CASSLARDRGQEQFF
TGTGCCAGCAGCTTAGCACGGGACAGGGGGCAGGAGCAGTTCTTC